This T cell receptor (beta chain) was sequenced during a study of cytomegalovirus exposure and HLA in healthy donors. Study context: The roughly 670 first-cohort repertoires shared a platform with the 100 to 150 validation repertoires, as reported in a later analysis.

J lost 7 bases, V lost 0 bases, and 7 bases had no gene match. The CDR3 is 15 residues long. Germline CDR1 and CDR2: SGHTA and FQGNSA. Sequencing was performed with immunoSEQ multiplex PCR; in TCRdb, only in-frame clones are kept and a portion is missing. The table lists fewer than 400,000 clones, roughly 88% of them singletons. Details on this clone: Its antigen is unidentified.

Whole-study results and caveats: Many donors shared some public TCRs, even though most TCR sequences were rare. It was found in a later analysis that first-cohort TCR clusters tended to co-occur in the approximately 130 validation repertoires. It was 150 to 200 TCR beta chains that were listed as cytomegalovirus-associated.

What was sequenced was PBMCs. This chain links TRBV7-2 with TRBJ2-7; 9 nucleotides agree with TRBD1. The origin of this receptor is a young man in good health and CMV-seronegative. CDR3 region: CASSLARDRVREQYF. Written as DNA, the CDR3 is TGTGCCAGCAGCTTAGCTCGGGACAGGGTAAGGGAGCAGTACTTC.